This passage covers 29 T cell receptor beta chains from one sample sequenced in a study of post-analysis software for immune sequencing data. Whole-study findings and limits: Roughly 5 TRBV segments, TRBV5-6, TRBV5-1 and TRBV20-1 among them, were found more frequent in patients than controls.

Unique molecular identifiers were carried by the TCR beta cDNA libraries. From the PCR reads, TCRdb called clonotypes with MiXCR, one entry per CDR3 protein. The data show about 820,000 distinct CDR3 sequences, approximately 53% seen once. Their antigens are not known. Sequenced input: blood. The receptors here all came from a girl between 10 and 17 years old with multiple sclerosis.

The chain is built from TRBV5-5 and TRBJ2-1; 15 bases map to TRBD2. Germline CDR1 and CDR2: SGHKS and YYEKEE (reference sequence). V shed 4 bases, J shed 5 bases, and the junction held 10 bases outside the gene matches. The CDR3 spans 18 residues. The CDR3 reads CASSPGLAGGRSHNEQFF. As DNA, the CDR3 is TGTGCCAGCAGCCCGGGACTAGCGGGGGGCCGGAGCCACAATGAGCAGTTCTTC.

V is TRBV3-1 and J is TRBJ2-4; D perhaps matches TRBD1 (7 bases). CDR1 is LGHDT and CDR2 is YNNKEL in the germline V gene (reference sequence). Trimming stripped 2 bases from V and 13 bases from J, with 18 bases between. The CDR3 is 14 amino acids. CDR3 residues: CASSQNDREVKQYF. The DNA for the CDR3 is TGTGCCAGCAGCCAAAATGACAGGGAGGTGAAGCAGTACTTC.

This clonotype has more than one count but fewer than ten. The chain recombines TRBV6-5 with TRBJ2-1; possibly TRBD1 for D (6 bases). The CDR3 sequence is 14 residues long. Trimming removed 2 bases from V and 3 bases from J, with 8 bases in between. Germline V gene lookup returns CDR1 MNHEY and CDR2 SVGAGI. CDR3 sequence (DNA): TGTGCCAGCAGTTACGCAGGGGACTACAATGAGCAGTTCTTC. The encoded protein is CASSYAGDYNEQFF.

This clonotype has just a few counts. The gene calls are TRBV29-1 and TRBJ2-3, with TRBD2 identical over 8 bases. Germline V gene sequence: CDR1 SQVTM, CDR2 ANQGSEA. V lost 1 base, J lost 2 bases, and 5 bases stayed unmatched. This CDR3 spans 15 amino acids. The DNA for the CDR3 is TGCAGCGTTGAAGCCAGCGGGAGTTCCACAGATACGCAGTATTTT. Translating it yields CSVEASGSSTDTQYF.

In DNA, the CDR3 is TGCGCCAGCAGCTTGTTTCGTGACAGGGAAGACAGATCCTACGAGCAGTACTTC. Translating it yields CASSLFRDREDRSYEQYF. The genes are TRBV5-1 and TRBJ2-7, with TRBD1 identical over 7 bases. V lost 1 base, J lost 1 base, and 14 bases stayed unmatched. CDR3 size: 18 residues. The germline V gene has CDR1 SGHRS and CDR2 YFSETQ.

This clonotype was seen ten or more times. The J gene is TRBJ2-1, the V gene TRBV6-5; 10 nucleotides line up with TRBD1. The CDR3 contains 14 residues. CDR1 MNHEY and CDR2 SVGAGI come from the germline V gene. After removal of 6 bases from V and 6 bases from J, the junction contained 5 bases not matched to a gene. The CDR3: CASSPRDRGNEQFF. The CDR3 region has the DNA TGTGCCAGCAGCCCCCGGGACAGGGGCAATGAGCAGTTCTTC.

This rearrangement joins TRBV7-2 to TRBJ2-3, with D possibly TRBD2 on 6 matching bases. V was shortened by 5 bases and J by 8 bases, with 17 bases between the two germline ends. The CDR3 covers 14 residues. The germline CDR1 and CDR2 sequences are SGHTA and FQGNSA. CDR3 nucleotide sequence: TGTGCCAGCAGCCCATGGACTACTTCTCTTACGCAGTATTTT. Translated: CASSPWTTSLTQYF.

The CDR3 coding sequence is TGCGCCAGCAGCTTGGGACCTGAAGGGAACGAGCAGTACTTC. This codes for CASSLGPEGNEQYF. The rearrangement joins TRBV5-1 to TRBJ2-7, with D hard to call. The CDR3 sequence is 14 residues long. V shed 0 bases and J shed 5 bases, with 12 bases lying between them. Germline V gene lookup returns CDR1 SGHRS and CDR2 YFSETQ.

This rearrangement joins TRBV12-3 or TRBV12-4 to TRBJ1-2; 8 positions agree with TRBD1. V gave up 6 bases and J gave up 4 bases; unmatched junction bases: 13. The CDR3 is 16 amino acids. The CDR3 DNA sequence: TGTGCCAGCAGGGAGACAGGGGATAGAAGCTCCTATGGCTACACCTTC. This translates into CASRETGDRSSYGYTF.

The chain recombines TRBV7-3 with TRBJ2-1; D is possibly TRBD1 (6 bases). The V gene's germline CDR1 is SGHTA and CDR2 FQGTGA. V dropped 4 bases and J dropped 8 bases, with 12 bases sitting between them. The CDR3 consists of 13 residues. CDR3 in amino acids: CASSSGVSHEQFF. The CDR3 region has the DNA TGTGCCAGCAGCTCAGGGGTTTCGCATGAGCAGTTCTTC.

The V and J genes are TRBV5-1 and TRBJ1-4, with 10 positions matching TRBD1. Germline CDR1 reads SGHRS; CDR2 reads YFSETQ. V shed 7 bases, J shed 6 bases, and the junction held 6 bases outside the gene matches. This CDR3 is 14 amino acids long. The CDR3 loop is CASRRTGGDEKLFF. The CDR3 DNA sequence: TGCGCCAGCCGGCGGACAGGGGGAGATGAAAAACTGTTTTTT.

V usage is TRBV29-1 and J usage is TRBJ2-1; TRBD2 matches at 13 bases. From germline, CDR1 is SQVTM and CDR2 ANQGSEA. The CDR3 sequence is 14 residues long. V lost 3 bases and J lost 8; bases outside the gene matches: 4. The CDR3 protein is CSVEGLAGLDEQFF. The DNA for the CDR3 is TGCAGCGTTGAGGGACTAGCGGGACTTGATGAGCAGTTCTTC.

The chain links TRBV2 to TRBJ2-7; 7 bases match TRBD2. V trimming: 1 base; J trimming: 0 bases; junction bases outside the gene matches: 6. The CDR3 loop spans 16 amino acids. Germline CDR1 SNHLY, CDR2 FYNNEI. CDR3 protein: CASSEGVAGLSYEQYF. The CDR3 DNA sequence: TGTGCCAGCAGTGAAGGGGTAGCGGGCCTCTCCTACGAGCAGTACTTC.

The chain couples TRBV29-1 to TRBJ1-1; D remains unclear. The CDR3 totals 12 residues. V lost 4 bases and J lost 1, with 7 bases in between. Germline-derived CDR1 and CDR2 are SQVTM and ANQGSEA. CDR3 region: CSVVYGNTEAFF. Here the CDR3 DNA reads TGCAGCGTTGTGTACGGGAACACTGAAGCTTTCTTT.

The genes are TRBV3-1 and TRBJ1-1; D call uncertain. Deletions cut 1 base from V and 10 bases from J, with 10 bases between. The CDR3 is 12 amino acids. CDR1 and CDR2 from the germline V gene are LGHDT and YNNKEL (reference sequence). The CDR3: CASSQGRFRAFF. The CDR3 coding sequence is TGTGCCAGCAGCCAAGGCCGGTTTAGAGCTTTCTTT.

V and J are TRBV12-3 or TRBV12-4 and TRBJ2-4; D is possibly TRBD1 (6 bases). The J call may be incorrect, as the DNA end agrees better with TRBJ2-7. The CDR3 is 16 residues long. In nucleotides, the CDR3 is TGTGCCAGCAGTCCCGAAGGGGGTTATACGTCCTACGAGCAGTACTTC. Residues: CASSPEGGYTSYEQYF.

This clonotype was picked up a small number of times. The chain links TRBV5-1 to TRBJ1-5; the D gene is possibly TRBD1 (5 bases). CDR1 is SGHRS and CDR2 is YFSETQ in the germline V gene. Trimming stripped 0 bases from V and 0 bases from J, with 16 bases between. The CDR3 runs to 18 residues. The CDR3 bases are TGCGCCAGCAGCTTGGGCCCTTTAGGGGCGGGTAGCAATCAGCCCCAGCATTTT. It is translated as CASSLGPLGAGSNQPQHF.

The chain is built from TRBV20-1 and TRBJ2-5; 8 bases line up with TRBD2. Germline CDR1 and CDR2: DFQATT and SNEGSKA (reference sequence). Trimming cost V 2 bases and J 4 bases; bases outside gene matches: 3. The CDR3 is 13 residues long. CDR3 bases: TGCAGTGCTAGACCCCTAGCGGGAGAGACCCAGTACTTC. This translates into CSARPLAGETQYF.

The rearrangement uses TRBV6-1 and TRBJ1-2; perhaps TRBD1 as D (6 bases). V was shortened by 5 bases and J by 4 bases, with 23 bases between the two germline ends. CDR3 length equals 17 residues. Germline loops: CDR1 MNHNS, CDR2 SASEGT. CDR3 residues: CASSQLQGIVLPYGYTF. Written as DNA, the CDR3 is TGTGCCAGCAGTCAACTACAGGGAATCGTTCTGCCCTATGGCTACACCTTC.

V gene TRBV21-1 combines with J gene TRBJ2-7; the DNA was not compared with TRBD1, the D call given in the table. TRBV21-1 represents a pseudogene. The CDR3 runs to 15 residues. The CDR3 loop reads CASSRDSRSVYEQYF. The CDR3 DNA reads as TGTGCCAGCAGCCGGGACAGCCGAAGCGTCTACGAGCAGTACTTC.

The genes are TRBV12-3 or TRBV12-4 and TRBJ2-4; 8 bases fit TRBD1. After removal of 5 bases from V and 0 bases from J, the junction contained 6 bases not matched to a gene. This CDR3 contains 16 residues. DNA of the CDR3: TGTGCCAGCAGTCCGGGACAGGCTCTAGCCAAAAACATTCAGTACTTC. Residues: CASSPGQALAKNIQYF.

The genes are TRBV12-3 or TRBV12-4 and TRBJ2-6; 8 nucleotides line up with TRBD1. V gave up 6 bases and J gave up 3 bases; unmatched junction bases: 10. The CDR3 sequence is 17 residues long. CDR3 bases: TGTGCCAGCAGACCCCAGGGGGCGATGGGTGGGGCCAACGTCCTGACTTTC. Protein product: CASRPQGAMGGANVLTF.

This clonotype was seen a few times. V and J are TRBV25-1 and TRBJ2-3, with a possible D match to TRBD2 (6 bases). Germline V CDR1 and CDR2: MGHDK, SYGVNS. V was pared by 4 bases and J by 4 bases, with 18 bases between. The CDR3 spans 16 residues. CDR3 protein: CASSAGDSSFPDTQYF. CDR3 coding DNA: TGTGCCAGCAGTGCCGGGGACTCTTCATTCCCAGATACGCAGTATTTT.

This clonotype appeared a few times. The chain links TRBV30 to TRBJ2-7; 7 bases are shared with TRBD1. The junction had 9 bases not matched to a gene; V was cut back by 6 bases and J by 1 base. This CDR3 spans 14 amino acids. The V gene's germline CDR1 is GTSNPN and CDR2 SVGIG (reference sequence). In nucleotides, the CDR3 is TGTGCCTGTGACTGGACAGGCTCTTCCTACGAGCAGTACTTC. It yields the protein CACDWTGSSYEQYF.

Remarks on this clonotype: A read error may produce the germline difference seen at one junction end. CDR3 region: CVSSPKTGGTEAFF. Written as DNA, the CDR3 is TGTGTCAGCAGCCCCAAAACAGGGGGCACTGAAGCTTTCTTT. The chain combines TRBV3-1 with TRBJ1-1; 8 nucleotides align to TRBD1. The CDR3 contains 14 residues. CDR1 LGHDT and CDR2 YNNKEL come from the germline V gene (reference sequence).

The chain has TRBV7-3 and TRBJ2-1; 12 bases fit TRBD2. The CDR3 runs to 16 residues. Germline assignment: CDR1 SGHTA and CDR2 FQGTGA. With V trimmed by 0 bases and J by 6 bases, 3 bases remained unmatched. The CDR3 sequence: CASSLTPGLAGNEQFF. As DNA, the CDR3 is TGTGCCAGCAGCTTAACACCGGGACTAGCGGGCAATGAGCAGTTCTTC. Looking up the rest from reference TRBV7-3 and TRBJ2-1 gives the full variable domain: GAGVSQTPSNKVTEKGKYVELRCDPISGHTALYWYRQSLGQGPEFLIYFQGTGAADDSGLPNDRFFAVRPEGSVSTLKIQRTERGDSAVYLCASSLTPGLAGNEQFFGPGTRLTVL.

The J gene is TRBJ2-3, the V gene TRBV20-1; 8 nucleotides line up with TRBD2. The J segment lost 5 bases and the V segment lost 1 base, leaving 8 bases of the junction unmatched. Germline assignment: CDR1 DFQATT and CDR2 SNEGSKA (reference sequence). This CDR3 has 15 residues. CDR3 sequence (DNA): TGCAGTGCTAGAGCGAGCGGGGGAAGTTTAGATACGCAGTATTTT. This gives the protein CSARASGGSLDTQYF.

V usage is TRBV21-1 and J usage is TRBJ1-1; the DNA was not compared with TRBD1, the D call given in the table. TRBV21-1 is shown as a pseudogene. The CDR3 extends over 19 amino acids. The CDR3 nucleotides are TGTGCCAGCAGCAAATCCCGCGACAGGGGGCCAGGGGGGAACACTGAAGCTTTCTTT. This gives the protein CASSKSRDRGPGGNTEAFF.

V usage is TRBV15 and J usage is TRBJ2-3; 10 bases are a match to TRBD2. Germline V gene sequence: CDR1 LNHNV, CDR2 YYDKDF (reference sequence). V trimming: 2 bases; J trimming: 1 base; junction bases outside the gene matches: 6. The CDR3 is 17 amino acids. CDR3 nucleotides: TGTGCCACCAGCAGAAACCCCGGGACTAGCGGCACAGATACGCAGTATTTT. Translated: CATSRNPGTSGTDTQYF.